Listed below are T cell receptor beta chains from one sample, sequenced in a study of CD8+CD57+ T cells in acquired aplastic anemia. Using its own MiXCR run on the reads, TCRdb lists one record per CDR3 protein. The sample holds around 430,000 distinct CDR3 sequences, about a third seen once. Sequenced: sorted CD4+, CD8+, or CD8+CD57+ T cells (not recorded which) from PBMCs. These receptor sequences come from a human donor with aplastic anemia. Each CDR3 is given with its conserved first and last residue. The order of the fields is clone size, V gene, D gene, J gene, CDR3 DNA, CDR3 protein. D genes are given only for firm matches. A clone size is listed for some rows: how often the clone was seen (once, few, many), or a class if it is expanded.

.	TRBV12-3/TRBV12-4	.	TRBJ1-5	TGTGCCAGCAGTTTAGCAGGTTATCAGCCCCAGCATTTT	CASSLAGYQPQHF
.	TRBV2	.	TRBJ2-1	TGTGCCAGCACTGTGGGGCAACTCCCCTACAATGAGCAGTTCTTC	CASTVGQLPYNEQFF
once	TRBV9	.	TRBJ1-2	TGTGCCAGCAGCGCGGACGGACTAAGACTCTATGGCTACACCTTC	CASSADGLRLYGYTF
.	TRBV6-1	TRBD1	TRBJ1-2	TGTGCCAGCAGTCCTACAGGGGGAGGTGGCTACACCTTC	CASSPTGGGGYTF
.	TRBV20-1	TRBD2	TRBJ2-7	TGCAGTGCTAGCCCGCTAGCGGGAGGGAACGAGCAGTACTTC	CSASPLAGGNEQYF
.	TRBV30	.	TRBJ2-7	TGTGCCTGGAGTGTACGGGGCGGGAACTACGAGCAGTACTTC	CAWSVRGGNYEQYF
many	TRBV15	.	TRBJ2-7	TGTGCCACCAGCAGGGATGGGTACGAGCAGTACTTC	CATSRDGYEQYF
few	TRBV19	TRBD1	TRBJ1-1	TGTGCCAGTACTACAGGGGGCCTCACTGAAGCTTTCTTT	CASTTGGLTEAFF
many	TRBV19	.	TRBJ1-2	TGTGCCAGTAGCCTTGGCGGCGGAAACTATGGCTACACCTTC	CASSLGGGNYGYTF
.	TRBV9	TRBD2	TRBJ2-1	TGTGCCAGCAGCGTAGCTGGCGGGGGGGACAATGAGCAGTTCTTC	CASSVAGGGDNEQFF
.	TRBV4-1	TRBD1	TRBJ1-2	TGCGCCAGCAGCCAAGACAACAGGGGGCGGAGGGGCTACACCTTC	CASSQDNRGRRGYTF